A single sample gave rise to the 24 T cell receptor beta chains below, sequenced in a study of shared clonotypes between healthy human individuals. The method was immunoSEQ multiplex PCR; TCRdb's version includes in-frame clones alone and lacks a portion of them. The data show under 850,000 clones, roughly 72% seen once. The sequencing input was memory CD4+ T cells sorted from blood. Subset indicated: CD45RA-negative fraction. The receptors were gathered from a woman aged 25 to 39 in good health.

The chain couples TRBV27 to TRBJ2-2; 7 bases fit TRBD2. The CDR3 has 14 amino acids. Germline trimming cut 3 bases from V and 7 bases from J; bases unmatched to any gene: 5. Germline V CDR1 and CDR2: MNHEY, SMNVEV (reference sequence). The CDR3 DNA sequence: TGTGCCAGCAGTTTGGCGACTAGCTACGGGGAGCTGTTTTTT. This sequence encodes CASSLATSYGELFF.

The CDR3 protein is CASKQGGSSYNEQFF. CDR3 nucleotides: TGTGCCAGCAAGCAGGGTGGGAGCTCCTACAATGAGCAGTTCTTC. J is TRBJ2-1 and V is TRBV2, with D perhaps given as TRBD1 or TRBD2 (5 bases each). CDR1 SNHLY and CDR2 FYNNEI come from the germline V gene. V lost 7 bases, J lost 0 bases, and 13 bases lay in between. The CDR3 has 15 residues. The entire variable domain, with the rest obtained from reference TRBV2 and TRBJ2-1, is as follows: EPEVTQTPSHQVTQMGQEVILRCVPISNHLYFYWYRQILGQKVEFLVSFYNNEISEKSEIFDDQFSVERPDGSNFTLKIRSTKLEDSAMYFCASKQGGSSYNEQFFGPGTRLTVL.

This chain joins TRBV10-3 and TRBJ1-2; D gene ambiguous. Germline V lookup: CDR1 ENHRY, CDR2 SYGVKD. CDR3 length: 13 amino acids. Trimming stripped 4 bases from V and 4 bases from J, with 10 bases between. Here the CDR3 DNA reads TGTGCCATCAGTGCACCGGAGAGCTATGGCTACACCTTC. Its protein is CAISAPESYGYTF.

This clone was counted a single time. The DNA for the CDR3 is TGTGCCAGCAGTTTAGCGGGACAGGGGCTTCCTTCTGAAGCTTTCTTT. Protein sequence: CASSLAGQGLPSEAFF. The chain couples TRBV28 to TRBJ1-1; the match to TRBD1 covers 10 bases. Germline CDR1 reads MDHEN; CDR2 reads SYDVKM. This CDR3 is built from 16 residues. V lost 2 bases and J lost 6; bases outside the gene matches: 9.

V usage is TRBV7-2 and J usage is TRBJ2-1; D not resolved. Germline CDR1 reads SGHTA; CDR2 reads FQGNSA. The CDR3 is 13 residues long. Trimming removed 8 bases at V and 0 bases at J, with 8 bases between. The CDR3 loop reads CASVPSSYNEQFF. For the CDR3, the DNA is TGTGCCAGCGTCCCTAGCTCCTACAATGAGCAGTTCTTC.

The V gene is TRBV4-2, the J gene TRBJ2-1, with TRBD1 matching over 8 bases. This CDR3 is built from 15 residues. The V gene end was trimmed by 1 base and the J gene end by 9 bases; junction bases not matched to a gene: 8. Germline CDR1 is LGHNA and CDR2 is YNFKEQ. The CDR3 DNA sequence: TGTGCCAGCAGCCAAGTGCAGGGGGCAGCAGGTGAGCAGTTCTTC. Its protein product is CASSQVQGAAGEQFF.

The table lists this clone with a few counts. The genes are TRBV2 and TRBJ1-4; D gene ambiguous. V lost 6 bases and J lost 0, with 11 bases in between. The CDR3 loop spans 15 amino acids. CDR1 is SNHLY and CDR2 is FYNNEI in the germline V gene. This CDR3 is CASSWWDATNEKLFF. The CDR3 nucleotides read TGTGCCAGCAGCTGGTGGGATGCAACTAATGAAAAACTGTTTTTT.

The CDR3, as DNA: TGCGCCAGCAGCTTGGCCGGCAGAACTGGAAACACCATATATTTT. It specifies CASSLAGRTGNTIYF. The V gene is TRBV5-1, the J gene TRBJ1-3; unclear D gene. From germline, CDR1 is SGHRS and CDR2 YFSETQ. V lost 0 bases and J 2 bases, leaving 9 bases between the germline ends. This CDR3 spans 15 amino acids.

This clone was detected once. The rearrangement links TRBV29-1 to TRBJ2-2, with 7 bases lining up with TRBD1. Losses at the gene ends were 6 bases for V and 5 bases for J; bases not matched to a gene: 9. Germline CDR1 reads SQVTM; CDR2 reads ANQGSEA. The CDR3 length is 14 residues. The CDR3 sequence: CSVPTGAGTGELFF. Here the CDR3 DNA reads TGCAGCGTACCTACAGGGGCCGGAACCGGGGAGCTGTTTTTT.

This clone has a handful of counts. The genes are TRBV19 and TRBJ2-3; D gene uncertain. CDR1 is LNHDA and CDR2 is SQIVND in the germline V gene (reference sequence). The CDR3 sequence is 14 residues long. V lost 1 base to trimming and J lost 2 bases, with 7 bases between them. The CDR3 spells CASSIGQPTDTQYF. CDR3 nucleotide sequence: TGTGCCAGTAGTATAGGGCAACCCACAGATACGCAGTATTTT.

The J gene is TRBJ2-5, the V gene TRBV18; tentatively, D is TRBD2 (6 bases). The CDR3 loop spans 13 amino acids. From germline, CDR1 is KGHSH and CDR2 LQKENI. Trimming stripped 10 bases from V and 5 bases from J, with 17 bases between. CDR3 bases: TGTGCCACCTCTTGGCGCCGGGAGGAGACCCAGTACTTC. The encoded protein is CATSWRREETQYF.

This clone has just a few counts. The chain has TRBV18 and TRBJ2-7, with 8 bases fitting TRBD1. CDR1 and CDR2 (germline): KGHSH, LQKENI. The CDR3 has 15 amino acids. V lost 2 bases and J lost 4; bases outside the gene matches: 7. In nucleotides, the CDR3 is TGTGCCAGCTCACCAATGGACAGGGATTTTTACGAGCAGTACTTC. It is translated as CASSPMDRDFYEQYF.

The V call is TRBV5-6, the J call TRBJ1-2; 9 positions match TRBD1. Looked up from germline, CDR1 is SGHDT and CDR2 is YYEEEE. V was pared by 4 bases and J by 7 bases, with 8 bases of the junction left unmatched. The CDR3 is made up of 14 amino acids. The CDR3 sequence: CASSLGQGQGGYTF. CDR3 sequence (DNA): TGTGCCAGCAGCCTTGGACAGGGGCAGGGTGGCTACACCTTC.

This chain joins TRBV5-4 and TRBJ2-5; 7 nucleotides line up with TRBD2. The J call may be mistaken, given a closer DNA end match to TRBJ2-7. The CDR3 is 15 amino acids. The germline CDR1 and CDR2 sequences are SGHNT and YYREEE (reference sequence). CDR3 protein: CASSLEPSGPYEQYF. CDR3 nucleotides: TGTGCCAGCAGCTTGGAGCCTAGCGGCCCCTACGAGCAGTACTTC.

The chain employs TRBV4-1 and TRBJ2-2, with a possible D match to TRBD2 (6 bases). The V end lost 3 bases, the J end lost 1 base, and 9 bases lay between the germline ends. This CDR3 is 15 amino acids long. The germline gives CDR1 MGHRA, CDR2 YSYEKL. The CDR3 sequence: CASSQVGRNTGELFF. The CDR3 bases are TGCGCCAGCAGCCAGGTCGGGAGGAACACCGGGGAGCTGTTTTTT.

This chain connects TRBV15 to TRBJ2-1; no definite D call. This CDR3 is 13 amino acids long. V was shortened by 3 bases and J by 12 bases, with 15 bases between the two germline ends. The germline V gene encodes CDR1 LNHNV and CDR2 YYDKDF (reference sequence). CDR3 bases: TGTGCCACCAGCAGGCCGTCCAATAGTAGGCAGTTCTTC. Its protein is CATSRPSNSRQFF. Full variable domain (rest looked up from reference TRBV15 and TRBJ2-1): DAMVIQNPRYQVTQFGKPVTLSCSQTLNHNVMYWYQQKSSQAPKLLFHYYDKDFNNEADTPDNFQSRRPNTSFCFLDIRSPGLGDTAMYLCATSRPSNSRQFFGPGTRLTVL.

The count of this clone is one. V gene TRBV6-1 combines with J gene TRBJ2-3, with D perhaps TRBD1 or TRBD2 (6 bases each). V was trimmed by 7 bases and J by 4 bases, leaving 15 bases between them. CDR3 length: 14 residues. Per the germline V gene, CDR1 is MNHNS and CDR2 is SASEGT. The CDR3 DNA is TGTGCCAGCAAGGGGGGCTTTCAGCCAGATACGCAGTATTTT. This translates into CASKGGFQPDTQYF.

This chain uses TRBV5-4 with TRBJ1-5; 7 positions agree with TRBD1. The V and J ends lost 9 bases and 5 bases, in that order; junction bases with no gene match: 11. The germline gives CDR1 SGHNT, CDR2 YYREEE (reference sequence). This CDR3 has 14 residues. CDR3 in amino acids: CATNDRVNDQPQHF. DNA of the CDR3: TGTGCCACAAATGACAGGGTGAATGATCAGCCCCAGCATTTT.

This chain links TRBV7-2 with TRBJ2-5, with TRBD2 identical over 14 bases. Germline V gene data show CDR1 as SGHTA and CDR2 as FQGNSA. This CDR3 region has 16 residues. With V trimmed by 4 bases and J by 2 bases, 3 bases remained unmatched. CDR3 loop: CASSSGLAGAQETQYF. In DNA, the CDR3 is TGTGCCAGCAGCTCGGGACTAGCGGGGGCACAAGAGACCCAGTACTTC. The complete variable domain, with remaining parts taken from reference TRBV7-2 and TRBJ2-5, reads GAGVSQSPSNKVTEKGKDVELRCDPISGHTALYWYRQSLGQGLEFLIYFQGNSAPDKSGLPSDRFSAERTGGSVSTLTIQRTQQEDSAVYLCASSSGLAGAQETQYFGPGTRLLVL.

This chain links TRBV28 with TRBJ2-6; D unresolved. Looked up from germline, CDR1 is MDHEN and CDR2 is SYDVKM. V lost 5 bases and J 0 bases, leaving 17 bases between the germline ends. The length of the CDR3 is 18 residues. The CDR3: CASSPLGSWGSGANVLTF. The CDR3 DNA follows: TGTGCCAGCAGTCCCCTTGGCAGCTGGGGCTCTGGGGCCAACGTCCTGACTTTC.

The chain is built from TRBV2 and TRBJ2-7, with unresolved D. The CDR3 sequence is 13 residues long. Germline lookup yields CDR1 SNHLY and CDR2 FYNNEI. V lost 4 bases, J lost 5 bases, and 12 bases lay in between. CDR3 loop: CASSVGRTNEQYF. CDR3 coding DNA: TGTGCCAGCAGTGTAGGCAGGACGAACGAGCAGTACTTC.

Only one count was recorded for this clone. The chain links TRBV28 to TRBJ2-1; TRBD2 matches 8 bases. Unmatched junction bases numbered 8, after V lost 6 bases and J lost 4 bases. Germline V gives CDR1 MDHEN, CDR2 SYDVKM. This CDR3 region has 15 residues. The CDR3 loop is CASSHTSGDYNEQFF. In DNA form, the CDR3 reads TGTGCCAGCAGCCATACTAGCGGCGATTACAATGAGCAGTTCTTC.

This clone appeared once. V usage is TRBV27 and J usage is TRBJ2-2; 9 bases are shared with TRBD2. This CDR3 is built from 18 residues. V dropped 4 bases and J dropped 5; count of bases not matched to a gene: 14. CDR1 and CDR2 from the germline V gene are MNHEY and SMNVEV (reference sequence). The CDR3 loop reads CASSSTIAGAHETGELFF. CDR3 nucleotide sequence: TGTGCCAGCAGTTCGACTATAGCGGGAGCCCACGAAACCGGGGAGCTGTTTTTT.

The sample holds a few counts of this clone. The chain's CDR3 is CASSPKVGGGDTGELFF. The CDR3 region has the DNA TGTGCCAGCAGCCCTAAGGTGGGGGGAGGCGACACCGGGGAGCTGTTTTTT. This chain connects TRBV4-2 to TRBJ2-2, with a weak D call TRBD2 (6 bases). This CDR3 has 17 amino acids. With 4 bases removed from V and 3 bases from J, the gap between germline ends came to 18 bases. Germline assignment: CDR1 LGHNA and CDR2 YNFKEQ.